This T cell receptor beta chain was found in a study of molecular identifiers for immune sequencing clone quantification. Study-level points and caveats: Clonotypes topping 20 RNA copies carried over 97% of effector molecules but under 1% of naive ones.

A remark on this clonotype: Its antigen is as yet unknown.

TCRdb analysed the PCR reads with MiXCR anew, one entry per CDR3 protein. Of around 470,000 distinct CDR3 sequences in the sample, over 20% are singletons; the top ten hold 0.7% to 0.95%. The CDR3 length is 15 residues. The J segment lost 6 bases and the V segment lost 8 bases, leaving 8 bases of the junction unmatched. CDR1 and CDR2 (germline): WSHSY, SAAADI. Sorted naive CD8 T cells, 20,000 to 1,000,000, were sequenced from 10%, 30% or 50% RNA. Sorted naive CD8 T cells were those defined as CD8+CD4-CCR7+CD45RA+. The sequence came from a human donor in good health. Some libraries in this study had Jurkat cell RNA spiked in. V usage is TRBV10-2 and J usage is TRBJ2-2; 11 nucleotides align to TRBD2. Material: naive CD8+ T cells from blood, with Jurkat cell RNA spiked in. Subset of the sample: FACS-sorted CD8+CD4-CCR7+CD45RA+ naive T cells. In DNA form, the CDR3 reads TGCGCCAGCCGGATAGCGGGGGGGTTTGCCGGGGAGCTGTTTTTT. It specifies CASRIAGGFAGELFF.